This T cell receptor beta chain was recovered during a study of T cells in tuberculosis. V dropped 4 bases and J dropped 6; count of bases not matched to a gene: 7. The CDR3 is 15 residues long. Germline V gives CDR1 SGHTA, CDR2 FQGNSA. Study conclusions and caveats: GEM motif frequencies gave over 55% accuracy; the GMM repertoire gave about 90%. Active tuberculosis alpha repertoires lay closer to GMM-specific TCRs than controls'.

Adolescents were screened for latent TB by skin test and IGRA. Regarding this clone: Its antigen remains unknown.

Clones were read by immunoSEQ multiplex PCR, and TCRdb kept only the in-frame ones, dropping some. The table has roughly 29,000 clones, approximately 93% seen once. V usage is TRBV7-2 and J usage is TRBJ1-5, with 9 bases that match TRBD1. The source is a donor aged 5 to 30 with latent tuberculosis or without tuberculosis infection. Input material: PBMCs. The chain's CDR3 is CASSSDRGWFQPQHF. The DNA of the CDR3 is TGTGCCAGCAGCTCTGACAGGGGGTGGTTTCAGCCCCAGCATTTT.